This entry lists 23 T cell receptor beta chains sequenced from one sample in a study of regulatory T cells in long-lasting Graves disease. Arm-PCR of CDR3 regions with iRepertoire HTBI primers generated TCR beta libraries. TCRdb re-derived calls from the multiplex PCR reads in MiXCR, one entry per CDR3 protein. The sample contains 310,000 or so distinct CDR3 sequences, roughly 21% of which appear only once. Time point denoted: persistent/refractory GD, antithyroid drugs over 5 years with positive TRAb. Preparation of the TCR library used RNA extracted from PBMCs. Sequences were derived from peripheral blood mononuclear cells (PBMCs), sampled when the disease was refractory, from a patient treated with antithyroid drugs. The origin of the receptors is a female donor with Graves disease.

This chain uses TRBV12-3 or TRBV12-4 with TRBJ2-2; the D is unclear. V was cut by 5 bases and J by 6 bases, with 19 bases left in between. This CDR3 spans 16 amino acids. The CDR3 here is CASSPLSGYSPGELFF. As DNA, the CDR3 is TGTGCCAGCAGTCCCTTGTCTGGTTACAGTCCCGGGGAGCTGTTTTTT.

This clonotype was found many times. V gene TRBV18 combines with J gene TRBJ2-7; 9 bases are a match to TRBD1. J lost 3 bases, V lost 6 bases, and 6 bases had no gene match. The CDR3 consists of 14 residues. The germline gives CDR1 KGHSH, CDR2 LQKENI. For the CDR3, the DNA is TGTGCCAGCTCCACTGGGACAGGGTTCTACGAGCAGTACTTC. Translated: CASSTGTGFYEQYF.

This clonotype was detected ten times or more. This chain links TRBV11-2 with TRBJ2-5; TRBD2 agrees at 7 bases. This CDR3 is 13 amino acids long. The germline CDR1 and CDR2 sequences are SGHAT and FQNNGV. Trimming took 5 bases from V and 5 from J; bases not matched to a gene: 5. The CDR3: CASSRTSVETQYF. For the CDR3, the DNA is TGTGCCAGCAGCCGGACTAGTGTGGAGACCCAGTACTTC. Full variable domain (remainder filled in from reference TRBV11-2 and TRBJ2-5): EAGVAQSPRYKIIEKRQSVAFWCNPISGHATLYWYQQILGQGPKLLIQFQNNGVVDDSQLPKDRFSAERLKGVDSTLKIQPAKLEDSAVYLCASSRTSVETQYFGPGTRLLVL.

This clonotype was picked up many times. The J gene is TRBJ2-7, the V gene TRBV2; D might be TRBD1 or TRBD2, each matching 5 bases. In germline, CDR1 is SNHLY, CDR2 FYNNEI. Trimming removed 4 bases at V and 13 bases at J, with 20 bases between. The CDR3 spans 13 residues. CDR3 sequence reads: CASSGGRGRLLYF. CDR3 DNA sequence: TGTGCCAGCAGTGGAGGAAGGGGACGACTTCTTTACTTC.

The sample holds a few counts of this clonotype. This chain connects TRBV20-1 to TRBJ2-7; the D is unclear. The CDR3 is made up of 13 amino acids. The germline V gene has CDR1 DFQATT and CDR2 SNEGSKA (reference sequence). V dropped 6 bases and J dropped 2 bases, with 14 bases sitting between them. The CDR3 DNA follows: TGCAGTGCCACAACGACACCGACCTACGAGCAGTACTTC. It yields the protein CSATTTPTYEQYF.

Regarding this clonotype: The junction departs from the called germline gene at one end, perhaps through a read error. The chain has TRBV12-3 or TRBV12-4 and TRBJ2-2, with TRBD2 as a possible D gene (6 bases). This CDR3 is 14 amino acids long. The CDR3 here is CASSLGGGTRELFF. CDR3 nucleotides: TGTGCCAGCAGTTTAGGGGGAGGCACCCGGGAGCTGTTTTTT.

This clonotype has ten or more counts. The J gene is TRBJ2-2, the V gene TRBV28; 9 bases agree with TRBD2. The V segment lost 5 bases and the J segment 3 bases; nucleotides outside the gene matches: 4. Per the germline V gene, CDR1 is MDHEN and CDR2 is SYDVKM. The CDR3 consists of 15 residues. DNA of the CDR3: TGTGCCAGCAGTAGCGGGAGGCAGTACACCGGGGAGCTGTTTTTT. Translating it yields CASSSGRQYTGELFF.

This clonotype was detected ten times or more. The chain links TRBV11-2 to TRBJ2-5; D gene ambiguous. Germline V gene sequence: CDR1 SGHAT, CDR2 FQNNGV. The CDR3 loop spans 15 amino acids. V dropped 8 bases and J dropped 1 base, with 17 bases sitting between them. For the CDR3, the DNA is TGTGCCAGCCGAGGCGGCAGCCATATCCAAGAGACCCAGTACTTC. This codes for CASRGGSHIQETQYF.

This clonotype occurred a few times. V is TRBV28 and J is TRBJ2-2; tentatively, D is TRBD1 (5 bases). The ends were cut back, 3 bases at V and 3 bases at J, with 14 bases in the middle. The CDR3 loop spans 16 amino acids. Germline V lookup: CDR1 MDHEN, CDR2 SYDVKM. The CDR3 is CASSFLYDRDTGELFF. The CDR3 region has the DNA TGTGCCAGCAGTTTTCTATACGACAGAGACACCGGGGAGCTGTTTTTT.

This clonotype was detected many times. The genes are TRBV11-2 and TRBJ1-1; 7 bases align to TRBD1. With V trimmed by 4 bases and J by 3 bases, 5 bases remained unmatched. CDR3 length: 14 residues. Germline CDR1 SGHAT, CDR2 FQNNGV. The CDR3 region is CASSYRGGYTEAFF. The CDR3 region has the DNA TGTGCCAGCAGCTATCGAGGGGGCTACACTGAAGCTTTCTTT.

Many counts were recorded for this clonotype. This chain links TRBV30 with TRBJ1-5; weak D call: TRBD1 (6 bases). The CDR3 contains 14 residues. In germline, CDR1 is GTSNPN, CDR2 SVGIG (reference sequence). With 1 base removed from V and 6 bases from J, the gap between germline ends came to 13 bases. The CDR3, as DNA: TGTGCCTGGAGTGGTGTAAGGGGGAGTCAGCCCCAGCATTTT. It translates to CAWSGVRGSQPQHF. Filled out from reference TRBV30 and TRBJ1-5, the complete variable domain reads SQTIHQWPATLVQPVGSPLSLECTVEGTSNPNLYWYRQAAGRGLQLLFYSVGIGQISSEVPQNLSASRPQDRQFILSSKKLLLSDSGFYLCAWSGVRGSQPQHFGDGTRLSIL.

This clonotype was counted a few times. V and J are TRBV7-2 and TRBJ2-2, with D perhaps TRBD1 or TRBD2 (6 bases each). Germline CDR1 SGHTA, CDR2 FQGNSA. This CDR3 has 15 residues. Trimming removed 5 bases at V and 1 base at J, with 11 bases between. The CDR3 region is CASSHKGGNTGELFF. The CDR3 DNA reads as TGTGCCAGCAGCCATAAGGGGGGGAACACCGGGGAGCTGTTTTTT.

This clonotype was counted only a few times. J is TRBJ2-2 and V is TRBV6-1; the match to TRBD1 covers 11 bases. V was pared by 10 bases and J by 4 bases, with 2 bases of the junction left unmatched. CDR1 is MNHNS and CDR2 is SASEGT in the germline V gene. This CDR3 is built from 13 residues. This CDR3 is CATGTGGTGELFF. In nucleotides, the CDR3 is TGTGCCACCGGGACAGGGGGCACCGGGGAGCTGTTTTTT.

This clonotype was seen at least ten times. This CDR3 is CASSLNQNVNTEAFF. CDR3 sequence (DNA): TGTGCCAGCAGCTTAAATCAGAACGTGAACACTGAAGCTTTCTTT. The chain joins TRBV13 to TRBJ1-1; no definite D call. Germline values: CDR1 PRHDT, CDR2 FYEKMQ (reference sequence). CDR3 size: 15 residues. V was cut by 2 bases and J by 0 bases, with 10 bases left in between.

The chain couples TRBV28 to TRBJ1-2; D remains unclear. The V gene's germline CDR1 is MDHEN and CDR2 SYDVKM. The CDR3 consists of 13 residues. V lost 7 bases and J 8 bases, leaving 17 bases between the germline ends. CDR3 protein: CASNSMGGSGYTF. In DNA form, the CDR3 reads TGTGCCAGCAATTCGATGGGCGGGAGCGGCTACACCTTC.

Notes on this clonotype: Since a much larger clone is just one base distant, this may be a read error. The chain joins TRBV28 to TRBJ2-7, with D perhaps TRBD2 (6 bases). This CDR3 spans 15 amino acids. V lost 6 bases and J lost 3, with 18 bases in between. Germline CDR1 and CDR2: MDHEN and SYDVKM. CDR3 DNA sequence: TGTGCCAGCAGGGGTCTTGGGACTCGCGGCTACGAGCAGTACTTC. Residues: CASRGLGTRGYEQYF.

This clonotype was seen only a few times. The chain links TRBV30 to TRBJ1-5; the D gene is possibly TRBD1 (6 bases). Germline V CDR1 and CDR2: GTSNPN, SVGIG (reference sequence). This CDR3 region has 13 residues. Trimming left V 0 bases short and J 4 bases short, with 7 bases between. The CDR3 DNA reads TGTGCCTGGAGTGTGAGGGGGAATCAGCCCCAGCATTTT. Its translation: CAWSVRGNQPQHF. The entire variable domain, with the rest obtained from reference TRBV30 and TRBJ1-5, is as follows: SQTIHQWPATLVQPVGSPLSLECTVEGTSNPNLYWYRQAAGRGLQLLFYSVGIGQISSEVPQNLSASRPQDRQFILSSKKLLLSDSGFYLCAWSVRGNQPQHFGDGTRLSIL.

This clonotype was counted between two and nine times. The chain combines TRBV10-3 with TRBJ1-1; 8 nucleotides match TRBD1. Germline V gene lookup returns CDR1 ENHRY and CDR2 SYGVKD. This CDR3 region has 16 residues. Trimming at V came to 4 bases and at J to 4 bases, leaving 11 bases not matched to a gene. This chain's CDR3 is CAISAKNPGGFTEAFF. The CDR3 DNA reads TGTGCCATCAGTGCTAAAAACCCAGGGGGCTTCACTGAAGCTTTCTTT.

This chain joins TRBV7-9 and TRBJ1-1, with TRBD1 as a possible D gene (5 bases). The germline V and J ends were trimmed by 10 bases and 4 bases, with 19 bases remaining between them. CDR1 SEHNR and CDR2 FQNEAQ come from the germline V gene (reference sequence). This CDR3 has 14 residues. For the CDR3, the DNA is TGTGCCATCAGGGTGGGAGGGCCCTTCACTGAAGCTTTCTTT. Its translation: CAIRVGGPFTEAFF.

The genes are TRBV6-1 and TRBJ2-7; TRBD2 matches 13 bases. The germline V gene has CDR1 MNHNS and CDR2 SASEGT. The J segment lost 3 bases and the V segment lost 6 bases, leaving 8 bases of the junction unmatched. The CDR3 consists of 16 residues. The CDR3 region has the DNA TGTGCCAGCAGCCAACTCGGACTAGCGGGGGACTACGAGCAGTACTTC. It encodes CASSQLGLAGDYEQYF.

The rearrangement joins TRBV7-2 to TRBJ2-1; 11 nucleotides match TRBD2. This CDR3 is built from 15 residues. After removal of 4 bases from V and 5 bases from J, the junction contained 4 bases not matched to a gene. From germline, CDR1 is SGHTA and CDR2 FQGNSA. CDR3 region: CASSSGLAGNNEQFF. The CDR3 DNA sequence: TGTGCCAGCAGCTCCGGACTAGCGGGTAACAATGAGCAGTTCTTC.

This clonotype was recorded at least ten times. The rearrangement joins TRBV12-3 or TRBV12-4 to TRBJ1-1, with D possibly matching TRBD1 (6 bases). The CDR3 is 12 amino acids. Deletions cut 6 bases from V and 8 bases from J, with 13 bases between. The CDR3: CASSRQAAEAFF. DNA for the CDR3: TGTGCCAGCAGCAGACAGGCCGCGGAAGCTTTCTTT.

This clonotype occurred many times. This chain joins TRBV12-3 or TRBV12-4 and TRBJ1-4; no definite D call. The CDR3 covers 14 residues. The V end was cut by 6 bases, the J end by 5 bases, with 13 bases between. In nucleotides, the CDR3 is TGTGCCAGCAGGAACCTAAAGACGAATGAAAAACTGTTTTTT. The encoded protein is CASRNLKTNEKLFF.